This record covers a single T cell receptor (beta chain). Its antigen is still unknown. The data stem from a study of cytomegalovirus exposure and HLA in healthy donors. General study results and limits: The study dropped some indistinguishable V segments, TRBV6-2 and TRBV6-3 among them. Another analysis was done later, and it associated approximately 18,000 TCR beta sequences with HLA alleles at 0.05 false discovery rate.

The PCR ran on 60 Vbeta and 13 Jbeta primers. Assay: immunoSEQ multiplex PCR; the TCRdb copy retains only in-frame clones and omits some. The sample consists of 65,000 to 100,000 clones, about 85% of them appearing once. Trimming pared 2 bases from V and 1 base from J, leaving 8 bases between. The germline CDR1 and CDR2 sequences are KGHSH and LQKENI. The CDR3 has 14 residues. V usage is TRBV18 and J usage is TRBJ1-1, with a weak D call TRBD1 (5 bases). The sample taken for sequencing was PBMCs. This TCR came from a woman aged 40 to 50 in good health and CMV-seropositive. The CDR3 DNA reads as TGTGCCAGCTCACCAACAGGAGCGAACACTGAAGCTTTCTTT. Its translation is CASSPTGANTEAFF. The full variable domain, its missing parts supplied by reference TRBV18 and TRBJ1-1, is NAGVMQNPRHLVRRRGQEARLRCSPMKGHSHVYWYRQLPEEGLKFMVYLQKENIIDESGMPKERFSAEFPKEGPSILRIQQVVRGDSAAYFCASSPTGANTEAFFGQGTRLTVV.